Reported below is one TCR beta chain. Antigen specificity is unknown. This entry belongs to a study of T cells in localized non-small cell lung cancer. The data were produced by immunoSEQ multiplex PCR, yet TCRdb's version contains in-frame clones alone and is incomplete. This repertoire shows 18,000 or so clones, 75% to 90% found once; its top ten account for 8.4%. Study results and limitations: Heterogeneity remains possible because sequencing was limited to only one tumor region. Clonality peaked in uninvolved adjacent lung rather than tumor.

This clonotype was obtained from a man between 40 and 70 years old with stage I lung adenocarcinoma. Material: peripheral blood, obtained before any cancer treatment.

CDR3 residues: CASSFSVRGGLDTQYF. The CDR3 coding sequence is TGTGCCAGCAGCTTTTCTGTTCGGGGGGGGCTCGATACGCAGTATTTT. The chain is built from TRBV5-7 and TRBJ2-3; 8 nucleotides line up with TRBD2. TRBV5-7 is known as an ORF, though its function is uncertain. V shed 2 bases and J 6 bases; nucleotides not matched to a gene: 11. The length of the CDR3 is 16 residues.